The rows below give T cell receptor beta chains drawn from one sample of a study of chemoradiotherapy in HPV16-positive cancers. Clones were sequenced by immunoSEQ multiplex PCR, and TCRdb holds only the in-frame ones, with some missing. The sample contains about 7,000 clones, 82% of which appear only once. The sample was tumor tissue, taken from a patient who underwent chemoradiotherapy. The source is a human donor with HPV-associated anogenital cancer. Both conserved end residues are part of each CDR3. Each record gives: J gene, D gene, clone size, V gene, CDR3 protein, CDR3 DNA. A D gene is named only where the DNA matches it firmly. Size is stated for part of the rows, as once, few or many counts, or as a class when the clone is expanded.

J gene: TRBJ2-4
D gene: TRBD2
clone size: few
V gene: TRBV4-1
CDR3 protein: CASSQTTLAGNLITVAKNIQYF
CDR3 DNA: TGCGCCAGCAGCCAAACCACGCTAGCGGGGAACCTGATTACGGTAGCCAAAAACATTCAGTACTTC

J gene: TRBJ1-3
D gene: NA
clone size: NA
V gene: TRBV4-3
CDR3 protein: CASSRLSGNTIYF
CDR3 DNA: TGCGCCAGCAGCCGACTCTCGGGAAACACCATATATTTT

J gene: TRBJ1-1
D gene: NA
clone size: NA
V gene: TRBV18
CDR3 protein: CASSPKADLGVTEAFF
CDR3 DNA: TGTGCCAGCTCACCAAAGGCGGACCTGGGGGTCACTGAAGCTTTCTTT

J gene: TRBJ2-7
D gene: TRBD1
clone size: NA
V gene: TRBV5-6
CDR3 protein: CASSLNQGARNEQYF
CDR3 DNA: TGTGCCAGCAGCTTAAACCAGGGGGCAAGAAACGAGCAGTACTTC

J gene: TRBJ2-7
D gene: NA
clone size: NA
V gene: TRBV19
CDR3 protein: CASSMGPGDEQYF
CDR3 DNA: TGTGCCAGTAGTATGGGGCCCGGGGACGAGCAGTACTTC

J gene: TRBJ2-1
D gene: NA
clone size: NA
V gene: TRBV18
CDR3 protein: CASSPGQPGDYNEQFF
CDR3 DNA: TGTGCCAGCTCACCGGGTCAACCTGGGGACTACAATGAGCAGTTCTTC

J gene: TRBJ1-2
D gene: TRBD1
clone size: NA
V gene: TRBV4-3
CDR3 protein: CASSPPDRANYGYTF
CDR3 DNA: TGCGCCAGCAGCCCCCCGGACAGGGCGAACTATGGCTACACCTTC

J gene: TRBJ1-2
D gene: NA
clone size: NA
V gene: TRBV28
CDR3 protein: CASSFAGGLYGYTF
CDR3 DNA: TGTGCCAGCAGTTTTGCGGGGGGCCTCTATGGCTACACCTTC

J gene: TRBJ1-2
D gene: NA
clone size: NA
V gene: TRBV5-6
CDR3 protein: CASSLARDTGRNYGYTF
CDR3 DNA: TGTGCCAGCAGCTTGGCAAGGGACACAGGACGGAACTATGGCTACACCTTC

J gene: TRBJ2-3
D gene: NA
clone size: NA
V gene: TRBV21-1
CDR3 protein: CASSKGPTGLETDTQYF
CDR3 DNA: TGTGCCAGCAGCAAAGGACCCACGGGACTAGAAACAGATACGCAGTATTTT

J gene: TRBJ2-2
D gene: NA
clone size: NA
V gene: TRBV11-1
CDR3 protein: CAGEDTYTGELFF
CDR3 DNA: TGTGCCGGGGAGGACACCTACACCGGGGAGCTGTTTTTT

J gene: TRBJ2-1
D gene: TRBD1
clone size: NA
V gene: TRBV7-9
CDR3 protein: CASSLAGQPILHEQFF
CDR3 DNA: TGTGCCAGCAGCTTAGCGGGACAGCCAATTCTGCATGAGCAGTTCTTC

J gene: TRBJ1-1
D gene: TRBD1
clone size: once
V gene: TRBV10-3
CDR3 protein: CAIGADRERNTEAFF
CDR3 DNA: TGTGCCATCGGGGCGGACAGGGAAAGGAACACTGAAGCTTTCTTT

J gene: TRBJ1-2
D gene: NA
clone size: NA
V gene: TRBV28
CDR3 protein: CASSSGVDYGYTF
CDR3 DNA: TGTGCCAGCAGTTCAGGGGTTGACTATGGCTACACCTTC

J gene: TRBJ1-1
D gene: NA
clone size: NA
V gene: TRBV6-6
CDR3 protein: CASSYRNTEAFF
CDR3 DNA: TGTGCCAGCAGTTATAGGAACACTGAAGCTTTCTTT

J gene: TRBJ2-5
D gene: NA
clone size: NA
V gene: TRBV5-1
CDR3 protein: CASSLTGVSQETQYF
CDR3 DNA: TGCGCCAGCAGCTTAACCGGGGTTTCCCAAGAGACCCAGTACTTC

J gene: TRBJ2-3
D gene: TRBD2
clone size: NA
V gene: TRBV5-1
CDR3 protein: CASSPGATSADTQYF
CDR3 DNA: TGCGCCAGCAGCCCCGGGGCAACTAGCGCAGATACGCAGTATTTT

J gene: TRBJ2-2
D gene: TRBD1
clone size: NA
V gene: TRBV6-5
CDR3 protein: CASTDRENTGELFF
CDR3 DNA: TGTGCCAGCACCGACAGGGAGAACACCGGGGAGCTGTTTTTT

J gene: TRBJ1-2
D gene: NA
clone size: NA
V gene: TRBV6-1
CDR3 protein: CASLQQEGYGYTF
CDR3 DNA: TGTGCCAGCCTTCAACAGGAGGGCTATGGCTACACCTTC

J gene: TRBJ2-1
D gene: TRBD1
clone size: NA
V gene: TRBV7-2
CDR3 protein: CASSSGQGGLSYNEQFF
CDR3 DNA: TGTGCCAGCAGCTCGGGACAGGGGGGTCTATCTTACAATGAGCAGTTCTTC

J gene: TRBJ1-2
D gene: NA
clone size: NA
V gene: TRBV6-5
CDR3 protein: CASRGRGDNYGYTF
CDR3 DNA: TGTGCCAGCAGGGGTCGGGGGGATAACTATGGCTACACCTTC

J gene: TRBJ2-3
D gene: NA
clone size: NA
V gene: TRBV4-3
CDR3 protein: CASSQDAGSWDRRDTQYF
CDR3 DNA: TGCGCCAGCAGCCAAGATGCCGGCTCTTGGGATAGACGCGATACGCAGTATTTT

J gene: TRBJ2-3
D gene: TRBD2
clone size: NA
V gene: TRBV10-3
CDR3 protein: CAISDIRGVGEGDTQYF
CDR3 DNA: TGTGCCATCAGTGACATTCGGGGTGTGGGGGAGGGAGATACGCAGTATTTT

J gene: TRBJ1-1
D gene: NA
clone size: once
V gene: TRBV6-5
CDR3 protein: CASSYNGRDAFF
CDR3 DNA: TGTGCCAGCAGTTACAACGGGAGGGACGCTTTCTTT

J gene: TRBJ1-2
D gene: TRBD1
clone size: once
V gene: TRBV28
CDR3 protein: CASCPPGQGADGYTF
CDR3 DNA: TGTGCCAGCTGCCCACCGGGACAGGGGGCTGATGGCTACACCTTC

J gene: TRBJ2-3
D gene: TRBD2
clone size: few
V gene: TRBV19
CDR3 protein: CATSTSGATDTQYF
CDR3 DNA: TGTGCCACCTCGACTAGCGGGGCCACAGATACGCAGTATTTT

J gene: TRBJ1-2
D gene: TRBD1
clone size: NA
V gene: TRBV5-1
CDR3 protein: CASSLRTGEGGYGYTF
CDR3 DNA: TGCGCCAGCAGCTTGCGGACAGGGGAGGGTGGCTATGGCTACACCTTC

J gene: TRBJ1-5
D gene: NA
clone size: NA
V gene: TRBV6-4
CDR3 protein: CASSEQANQPQHF
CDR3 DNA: TGTGCCAGCAGTGAACAGGCCAATCAGCCCCAGCATTTT

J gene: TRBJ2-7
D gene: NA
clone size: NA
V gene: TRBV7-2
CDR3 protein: CASSPWDGQTYEQYF
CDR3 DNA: TGTGCCAGCAGCCCTTGGGACGGCCAAACCTACGAGCAGTACTTC

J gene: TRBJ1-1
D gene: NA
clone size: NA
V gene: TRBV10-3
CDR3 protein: CSTGREGLYTEAFF
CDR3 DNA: TGTTCGACTGGAAGAGAGGGATTGTACACTGAAGCTTTCTTT

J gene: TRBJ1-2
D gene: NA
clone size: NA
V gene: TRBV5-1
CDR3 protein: CASSLGYQATNYGYTF
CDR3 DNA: TGCGCCAGCAGCTTGGGATACCAAGCCACTAACTATGGCTACACCTTC

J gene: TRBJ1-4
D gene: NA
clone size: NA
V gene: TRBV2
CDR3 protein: CATGFSTNEKLFF
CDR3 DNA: TGTGCCACCGGTTTTTCAACTAATGAAAAACTGTTTTTT

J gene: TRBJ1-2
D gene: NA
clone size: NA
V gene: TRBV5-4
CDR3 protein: CASSLAREGYTF
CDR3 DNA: TGTGCCAGCAGCTTGGCCAGGGAAGGCTACACCTTC

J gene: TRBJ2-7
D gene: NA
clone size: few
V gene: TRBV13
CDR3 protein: CASSLGGRREQYF
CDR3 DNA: TGTGCCAGCAGCTTAGGGGGGCGGAGGGAGCAGTACTTC

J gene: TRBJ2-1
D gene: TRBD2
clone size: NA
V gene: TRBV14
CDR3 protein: CASSQVPSGARQFF
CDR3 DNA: TGTGCCAGCAGCCAAGTCCCTAGCGGGGCTCGGCAGTTCTTC

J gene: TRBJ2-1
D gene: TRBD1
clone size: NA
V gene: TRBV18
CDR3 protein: CASSPPGTGINGQFF
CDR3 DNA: TGTGCCAGCTCACCCCCCGGGACAGGGATTAACGGGCAGTTCTTC